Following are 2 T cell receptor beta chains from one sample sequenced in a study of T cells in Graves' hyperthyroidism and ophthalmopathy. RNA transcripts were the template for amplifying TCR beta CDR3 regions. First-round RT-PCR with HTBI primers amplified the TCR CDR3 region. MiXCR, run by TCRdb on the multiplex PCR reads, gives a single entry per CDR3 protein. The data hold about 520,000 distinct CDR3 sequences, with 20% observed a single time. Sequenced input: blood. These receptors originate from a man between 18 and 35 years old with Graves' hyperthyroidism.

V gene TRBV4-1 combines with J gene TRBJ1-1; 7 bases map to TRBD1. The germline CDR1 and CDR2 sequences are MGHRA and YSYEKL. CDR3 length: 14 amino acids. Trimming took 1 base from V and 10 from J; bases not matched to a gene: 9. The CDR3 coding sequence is TGCGCCAGCAGCCAAGCCGGGACAGCCTCCCGAGCTTTCTTT. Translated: CASSQAGTASRAFF.

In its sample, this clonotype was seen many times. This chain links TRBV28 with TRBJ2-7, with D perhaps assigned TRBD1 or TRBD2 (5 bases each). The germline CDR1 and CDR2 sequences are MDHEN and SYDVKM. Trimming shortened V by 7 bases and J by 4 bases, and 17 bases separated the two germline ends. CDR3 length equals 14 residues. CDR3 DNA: TGTGCCAGCACCTTTGGCAGTGGGGGATACGAGCAGTACTTC. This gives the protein CASTFGSGGYEQYF.